Below, one T cell receptor beta chain is given with its context. Germline CDR1 reads ENHRY; CDR2 reads SYGVKD. The trim removed 6 bases at V and 0 bases at J, leaving 8 bases unmatched. The CDR3 length is 16 residues. Repertoires were generated with immunoSEQ multiplex PCR, while TCRdb's copy carries only in-frame clones and drops some. This table has some 27,000 clones, more than 75% appearing once. This sample stems from a study of blood T cell repertoires in COVID-19. The gene calls are TRBV10-3 and TRBJ2-3; 8 positions match TRBD1. Sequencing was carried out using peripheral blood. This clonotype was sampled from a man in his fifties with active COVID-19. The CDR3 DNA sequence: TGTGCCATCAGCCCCGGACAGGGAGGTAGCACAGATACGCAGTATTTT. Protein: CAISPGQGGSTDTQYF.